One and the same sample provided the 15 T cell receptor beta chains below, sequenced in a study of blood T cell repertoires in COVID-19. This table comes from immunoSEQ multiplex PCR, and its TCRdb copy is limited to in-frame clones, with some not included. The sample holds 150,000 to 200,000 clones; about 93% are singletons and the top ten take approximately 4.6%. Sequenced material: peripheral blood. These receptors were obtained from a woman aged 45-65 years with acute or convalescent COVID-19.

The V and J genes are TRBV27 and TRBJ1-1, with D uncertain. The CDR3 loop spans 15 amino acids. The germline V gene encodes CDR1 MNHEY and CDR2 SMNVEV (reference sequence). V was trimmed by 6 bases and J by 2 bases, leaving 16 bases between them. The CDR3 reads CASSPGFRGNTEAFF. Written as DNA, the CDR3 is TGTGCCAGCAGCCCTGGGTTTCGGGGAAACACTGAAGCTTTCTTT.

The J gene is TRBJ1-2, the V gene TRBV29-1; the match to TRBD1 covers 8 bases. Looked up from germline, CDR1 is SQVTM and CDR2 is ANQGSEA. The CDR3 contains 16 residues. V gave up 4 bases and J gave up 8 bases; unmatched junction bases: 18. CDR3 nucleotides: TGCAGCGTTGGTAGGGGCTTGGACAGGGAAATCAGAGGCTACACCTTC. This encodes CSVGRGLDREIRGYTF. Full variable domain (outside the CDR3, taken from reference TRBV29-1 and TRBJ1-2): SAVISQKPSRDICQRGTSLTIQCQVDSQVTMMFWYRQQPGQSLTLIATANQGSEATYESGFVIDKFPISRPNLTFSTLTVSNMSPEDSSIYLCSVGRGLDREIRGYTFGSGTRLTVV.

The V and J genes are TRBV2 and TRBJ1-3; TRBD1 matches at 9 bases. Germline loops: CDR1 SNHLY, CDR2 FYNNEI. With V trimmed by 8 bases and J by 3 bases, 2 bases remained unmatched. The CDR3 is made up of 13 amino acids. DNA for the CDR3: TGTGCCAGCCGGGACAGGGATGGAAACACCATATATTTT. Protein: CASRDRDGNTIYF.

This chain joins TRBV28 and TRBJ2-7; D is unclear. Germline V gene lookup returns CDR1 MDHEN and CDR2 SYDVKM. Trimming stripped 3 bases from V and 2 bases from J, with 11 bases between. The CDR3 is made up of 14 amino acids. The CDR3 region has the DNA TGTGCCAGCAGTTTTCGGTATTCCCCCTACGAGCAGTACTTC. This sequence encodes CASSFRYSPYEQYF.

The rearrangement uses TRBV5-6 and TRBJ1-3; 8 nucleotides line up with TRBD1. Unmatched junction bases numbered 8, after V lost 4 bases and J lost 5 bases. CDR1 is SGHDT, CDR2 YYEEEE, per germline. The CDR3 extends over 15 amino acids. CDR3 region: CASSKADRDRNTIYF. The CDR3 DNA sequence: TGTGCCAGCAGCAAAGCGGACAGGGACAGAAACACCATATATTTT.

The chain carries TRBV11-2 and TRBJ2-2, with D tentatively TRBD1 (5 bases). In germline, CDR1 is SGHAT, CDR2 FQNNGV. The CDR3 is made up of 18 amino acids. With 2 bases removed from V and 1 base from J, the gap between germline ends came to 17 bases. CDR3 sequence reads: CASSLWGEPQGNTGELFF. The CDR3 bases are TGTGCCAGCAGCTTATGGGGTGAGCCCCAGGGGAACACCGGGGAGCTGTTTTTT.

This rearrangement joins TRBV28 to TRBJ2-2; D gene ambiguous. Germline CDR1 and CDR2: MDHEN and SYDVKM. The CDR3 spans 11 residues. The V end lost 9 bases, the J end lost 4 bases, and 6 bases lay between the germline ends. The CDR3 reads CASRVTGELFF. The CDR3 DNA sequence: TGTGCCAGTCGTGTCACCGGGGAGCTGTTTTTT.

The rearrangement uses TRBV10-1 and TRBJ2-1; 7 positions match TRBD1. This CDR3 region has 15 residues. Looked up from germline, CDR1 is WNHNN and CDR2 is SYGVQD (reference sequence). The V and J ends lost 5 bases and 5 bases, in that order; junction bases with no gene match: 9. CDR3 nucleotide sequence: TGCGCCAGCAGTCTCCTCCGACAGGGCGACAATGAGCAGTTCTTC. Encoded protein: CASSLLRQGDNEQFF.

The chain uses TRBV2 and TRBJ2-2; perhaps TRBD2 as D (6 bases). CDR1 and CDR2 from the germline V gene are SNHLY and FYNNEI. V dropped 7 bases and J dropped 5 bases, with 14 bases sitting between them. The CDR3 extends over 14 amino acids. The CDR3 reads CASTGDRGTGELFF. The CDR3 nucleotides read TGTGCCAGCACGGGGGATAGAGGGACCGGGGAGCTGTTTTTT.

The chain couples TRBV7-9 to TRBJ2-1, with TRBD2 identical over 7 bases. The V gene's germline CDR1 is SEHNR and CDR2 FQNEAQ (reference sequence). J lost 3 bases, V lost 3 bases, and 5 bases had no gene match. CDR3 length: 15 amino acids. The CDR3 loop reads CASSFVGGVYNEQFF. CDR3 coding DNA: TGTGCCAGCAGCTTCGTGGGAGGGGTCTACAATGAGCAGTTCTTC.

The chain links TRBV7-6 to TRBJ2-7; D is perhaps TRBD1 (6 bases). The CDR3 has 15 residues. V was trimmed by 6 bases and J by 4 bases, leaving 19 bases between them. Germline V gene lookup returns CDR1 SGHVS and CDR2 FNYEAQ. Here the CDR3 reads CASSSLGDKDYEQYF. Here the CDR3 DNA reads TGTGCCAGCAGTTCCCTTGGGGACAAAGATTACGAGCAGTACTTC.

The CDR3 nucleotides read TGTGCCAGCAGTGCGAGGAAGACTGAAGCTTTCTTT. Translated: CASSARKTEAFF. The genes are TRBV2 and TRBJ1-1; D is unresolved. This CDR3 region has 12 residues. Deletions cut 4 bases from V and 5 bases from J, with 8 bases between. Per the germline V gene, CDR1 is SNHLY and CDR2 is FYNNEI. Combining the CDR3 with reference TRBV2 and TRBJ1-1 gives the whole variable domain EPEVTQTPSHQVTQMGQEVILRCVPISNHLYFYWYRQILGQKVEFLVSFYNNEISEKSEIFDDQFSVERPDGSNFTLKIRSTKLEDSAMYFCASSARKTEAFFGQGTRLTVV.

The V call is TRBV6-1, the J call TRBJ1-2; D may be TRBD1 (5 bases). The CDR3 is 16 residues long. CDR1 is MNHNS and CDR2 is SASEGT in the germline V gene. Trimming cost V 0 bases and J 2 bases, with 13 bases left between them. CDR3 loop: CASSEAGGSLNYGYTF. CDR3 sequence (DNA): TGTGCCAGCAGTGAAGCGGGGGGGTCCCTCAACTATGGCTACACCTTC.

This rearrangement joins TRBV6-2 or TRBV6-3 to TRBJ2-1, with TRBD2 identical over 11 bases. Germline V CDR1 and CDR2: MNHEY, SVGEGT. V trimming: 5 bases; J trimming: 9 bases; junction bases outside the gene matches: 3. CDR3 length: 13 amino acids. CDR3 in amino acids: CASSTSGSVEQFF. In DNA, the CDR3 is TGTGCCAGCAGTACTAGCGGGAGCGTTGAGCAGTTCTTC.

The gene calls are TRBV4-1 and TRBJ1-6, with D possibly being TRBD1 (5 bases). V was pared by 3 bases and J by 10 bases, with 13 bases between. Per germline, CDR1 MGHRA and CDR2 YSYEKL. This CDR3 region has 14 residues. Written as DNA, the CDR3 is TGCGCCAGCAGCCACCTCGGGGGGGAGTCACCCCTCCACTTT. Translating gives CASSHLGGESPLHF.